This T cell receptor (beta chain) originates from a study of vaccination and CD4 T cells after COVID-19. For the study at large: Overlapping SARS-CoV-2, HCoV-NL63, HCoV-OC43 and HCoV-229E spike peptides stimulated the cells.

As concerns this clonotype: What it binds is not known.

At the Johns Hopkins FTIC core, DNA taken from cultured CD4+ T cells was sequenced by way of the Oncomine TCR Beta short-read assay. TCRdb re-called the PCR reads with MiXCR, one entry per CDR3 protein. The data show about 18,000 distinct CDR3 sequences, under 55% seen once. Time point specified: late sampling 161 to 241 days after vaccination in three convalescent patients. Treatment in this sample: approximately 10-day PBMC culture with coronavirus spike peptide pools or control peptides (ViraFEST assay). Antigen-specific T cells were expanded with peptide pools by ViraFEST, and TCRs were then sequenced. Negative selection was the method that isolated CD4+ T cells after more than 9 days of culture. Looked up from germline, CDR1 is DFQATT and CDR2 is SNEGSKA (reference sequence). V dropped 3 bases and J dropped 1; count of bases not matched to a gene: 8. There are 15 residues in the CDR3.

This receptor was identified in a human donor who had recovered from COVID-19. The starting material was CD4+ T cells from blood, cultured in vitro, obtained about 7 months after SARS-CoV-2 vaccination. The chain couples TRBV20-1 to TRBJ2-5; 7 nucleotides align to TRBD1. The CDR3 nucleotides are TGCAGTGCTAGGGCCAACGGGACAGCCCAAGAGACCCAGTACTTC. Translated: CSARANGTAQETQYF.